What follows are 17 T cell receptor beta chains derived from one specimen sequenced in a study of blood T cell repertoires in COVID-19. Sequencing was performed with immunoSEQ multiplex PCR; in TCRdb, only in-frame clones are kept and a portion is missing. This sample has roughly 260,000 clones; more than 65% occur once, and the top ten carry 3% to 4%. The specimen was peripheral blood. The origin of the receptors is a middle-aged woman with active or convalescent COVID-19.

This chain joins TRBV5-1 and TRBJ2-7; D not certain. Deletions cut 2 bases from V and 4 bases from J, with 16 bases between. The CDR3 sequence is 15 residues long. Per the germline V gene, CDR1 is SGHRS and CDR2 is YFSETQ. CDR3 nucleotide sequence: TGCGCCAGCAGCTTCGGCCAAGGCCGGAGTTACGAGCAGTACTTC. This codes for CASSFGQGRSYEQYF.

This chain connects TRBV7-3 to TRBJ2-2, with no clear D. V was cut by 5 bases and J by 6 bases, with 10 bases left in between. CDR1 is SGHTA, CDR2 FQGTGA, per germline. The CDR3 is 13 amino acids. CDR3 protein: CASSQNLAGELFF. The CDR3 DNA reads TGTGCCAGCAGCCAGAATTTGGCCGGGGAGCTGTTTTTT.

The V call is TRBV5-1, the J call TRBJ2-5; 10 nucleotides match TRBD2. The germline V gene encodes CDR1 SGHRS and CDR2 YFSETQ. The CDR3 contains 16 residues. The junction had 6 bases not matched to a gene; V was cut back by 0 bases and J by 4 bases. The CDR3 sequence: CASSLVGLASSETQYF. The DNA of the CDR3 is TGCGCCAGCAGCTTGGTGGGACTAGCGAGTTCAGAGACCCAGTACTTC.

This clone occurred a few times. Other nucleotide sequences from this sample produce the same CDR3. The chain is built from TRBV3-1 (or the pseudogene TRBV3-2) and TRBJ1-2; 12 bases map to TRBD1. The germline V gene encodes CDR1 LGHDT and CDR2 YNNKEL (reference sequence). V shed 4 bases and J 8 bases; nucleotides not matched to a gene: 2. This CDR3 is built from 13 residues. This chain's CDR3 is CASSPGTGGGYTF. CDR3 nucleotide sequence: TGTGCCAGCAGCCCCGGGACAGGGGGCGGCTACACCTTC.

The gene calls are TRBV4-1 and TRBJ2-2; 8 bases are a match to TRBD2. Germline assignment: CDR1 MGHRA and CDR2 YSYEKL. The CDR3 is made up of 15 amino acids. Losses at the gene ends were 6 bases for V and 3 bases for J; bases not matched to a gene: 6. The CDR3 loop is CASSLSSGDTGELFF. DNA of the CDR3: TGCGCCAGCAGTTTAAGTAGCGGGGACACCGGGGAGCTGTTTTTT.

The rearrangement joins TRBV6-6 to TRBJ2-1; D is unclear. V lost 5 bases and J 10 bases, leaving 9 bases between the germline ends. This CDR3 spans 11 amino acids. Germline-derived CDR1 and CDR2 are MNHNY and SVGAGI (reference sequence). CDR3 in DNA: TGTGCCAGCAGTCCGGCACAGGAGCAGTTCTTC. This gives the protein CASSPAQEQFF.

The chain has TRBV7-9 and TRBJ1-2; D is possibly TRBD1 (6 bases). The length of the CDR3 is 14 residues. The germline gives CDR1 SEHNR, CDR2 FQNEAQ (reference sequence). Trimming removed 5 bases at V and 4 bases at J, with 14 bases between. The CDR3 spells CASSGTGTTYGYTF. CDR3 coding DNA: TGTGCCAGCAGCGGTACAGGGACTACCTATGGCTACACCTTC.

This chain links TRBV9 with TRBJ1-2, with TRBD1 matching 8 bases. This CDR3 is built from 14 residues. V shed 0 bases and J 6 bases; nucleotides not matched to a gene: 4. Germline V gene data show CDR1 as SGDLS and CDR2 as YYNGEE. The CDR3 sequence is CASSVAQGANGYTF. The DNA for the CDR3 is TGTGCCAGCAGCGTAGCCCAGGGGGCAAATGGCTACACCTTC. The whole variable domain, remainder taken from reference TRBV9 and TRBJ1-2, is DSGVTQTPKHLITATGQRVTLRCSPRSGDLSVYWYQQSLDQGLQFLIQYYNGEERAKGNILERFSAQQFPDLHSELNLSSLELGDSALYFCASSVAQGANGYTFGSGTRLTVV.

The chain uses TRBV6-4 and TRBJ2-1; D gene unclear. CDR1 and CDR2 from the germline V gene are MRHNA and SNTAGT. V was shortened by 0 bases and J by 3 bases, with 12 bases between the two germline ends. The CDR3 covers 16 residues. This CDR3 reads CASSDSGRYDYNEQFF. CDR3 nucleotides: TGTGCCAGCAGTGACTCGGGCAGGTATGACTACAATGAGCAGTTCTTC.

This chain joins TRBV3-1 (or the pseudogene TRBV3-2) and TRBJ2-3; TRBD1 aligns across 7 bases. Trimming removed 0 bases from V and 1 base from J; junction bases left unmatched: 7. The V gene's germline CDR1 is LGHDT and CDR2 YNNKEL (reference sequence). This CDR3 has 17 amino acids. The CDR3 sequence is CASSQDWGQLGTDTQYF. CDR3 in DNA: TGTGCCAGCAGCCAAGATTGGGGACAGCTAGGCACAGATACGCAGTATTTT.

This rearrangement joins TRBV10-3 to TRBJ1-2; D gene ambiguous. V lost 3 bases, J lost 0 bases, and 8 bases lay in between. This CDR3 is 14 amino acids long. In germline, CDR1 is ENHRY, CDR2 SYGVKD. CDR3 amino acids: CAISDEQTNYGYTF. CDR3 DNA sequence: TGTGCCATCAGTGACGAACAGACTAACTATGGCTACACCTTC.

This chain connects TRBV30 to TRBJ1-4, with unresolved D. Trimming removed 3 bases from V and 8 bases from J, with 7 bases in between. In germline, CDR1 is GTSNPN, CDR2 SVGIG (reference sequence). The length of the CDR3 is 11 residues. CDR3 sequence: CAWSPREKLFF. The CDR3 DNA reads TGTGCCTGGAGCCCGAGGGAAAAACTGTTTTTT.

This sequence joins TRBV24-1 and TRBJ1-2; the D is unclear. Germline-derived CDR1 and CDR2 are KGHDR and SFDVKD. Deletions cut 5 bases from V and 4 bases from J, with 4 bases between. The CDR3 consists of 11 residues. CDR3 nucleotides: TGTGCCACCAGTGCGGGCTATGGCTACACCTTC. This translates into CATSAGYGYTF.

This sequence joins TRBV28 and TRBJ1-5, with D unresolved. The CDR3 has 16 amino acids. Trimming shortened V by 4 bases and J by 5 bases, and 18 bases separated the two germline ends. Germline V gene lookup returns CDR1 MDHEN and CDR2 SYDVKM. The CDR3 protein is CASSYASRGAHQPQHF. CDR3 DNA: TGTGCCAGCAGTTATGCCAGTCGTGGTGCCCATCAGCCCCAGCATTTT. The full variable domain, with the rest looked up from reference TRBV28 and TRBJ1-5, is DVKVTQSSRYLVKRTGEKVFLECVQDMDHENMFWYRQDPGLGLRLIYFSYDVKMKEKGDIPEGYSVSREKKERFSLILESASTNQTSMYLCASSYASRGAHQPQHFGDGTRLSIL.

CDR3 amino acids: CASSSRDRGPGELFF. The CDR3, as DNA: TGTGCCAGCAGCTCCCGGGACAGGGGGCCCGGGGAGCTGTTTTTT. V and J are TRBV7-9 and TRBJ2-2, with 12 bases fitting TRBD1. V lost 4 bases and J lost 6; bases outside the gene matches: 3. The CDR3 totals 15 residues. CDR1 and CDR2 (germline): SEHNR, FQNEAQ (reference sequence). Combining the CDR3 with reference TRBV7-9 and TRBJ2-2 gives the whole variable domain DTGVSQNPRHKITKRGQNVTFRCDPISEHNRLYWYRQTLGQGPEFLTYFQNEAQLEKSRLLSDRFSAERPKGSFSTLEIQRTEQGDSAMYLCASSSRDRGPGELFFGEGSRLTVL.

The chain employs TRBV6-1 and TRBJ1-5; weak D call: TRBD1 (5 bases). Trimming removed 3 bases at V and 5 bases at J, with 11 bases between. CDR3 size: 14 residues. CDR1 is MNHNS, CDR2 SASEGT, per germline. In DNA, the CDR3 is TGTGCCAGCAGTGACGGGACTCTTGATCAGCCCCAGCATTTT. Translation: CASSDGTLDQPQHF.

This clone has only one observation. This chain links TRBV29-1 with TRBJ2-1; TRBD2 matches at 15 bases. The CDR3 spans 19 residues. V lost 0 bases, J lost 0 bases, and 6 bases stayed unmatched. CDR1 SQVTM and CDR2 ANQGSEA come from the germline V gene. CDR3 sequence: CSVEEGGLAGGSSYNEQFF. The CDR3 nucleotides read TGCAGCGTTGAAGAGGGAGGACTAGCGGGGGGGAGCTCCTACAATGAGCAGTTCTTC.